This T cell receptor (beta chain) originates from a study of cytomegalovirus exposure and HLA in healthy donors. Whole-study results and caveats: As confirmed in vitro, three CMV-associated chains were specific for CMV antigens. TCR beta chains numbering more than 150 were designated cytomegalovirus-associated. According to a later analysis, most TCR beta chains associated with CMV appeared HLA-restricted. Reports showed the classifier diagnosing cytomegalovirus status with high specificity and sensitivity.

This clone has a single count. The antigen is unknown. V was pared by 5 bases and J by 0 bases, with 12 bases of the junction left unmatched. Germline CDR1 is KGHSH and CDR2 is LQKENI. The CDR3 is made up of 18 amino acids. PCR primers comprised 60 Vbeta and 13 Jbeta primers. Assay used: immunoSEQ multiplex PCR; TCRdb lists only in-frame clones, some missing. The repertoire consists of around 92,000 clones, with over 60% occurring once and the leading ten covering 16%. Sequenced: PBMCs. This receptor was obtained from a man aged 60 to 69 in good health and CMV-seropositive. The V gene is TRBV18, the J gene TRBJ1-4; TRBD1 aligns across 7 bases. The CDR3 DNA is TGTGCCAGCTCAGCTCAAGGACAGGCCCGAGCAACTAATGAAAAACTGTTTTTT. Protein: CASSAQGQARATNEKLFF.